The 26 T cell receptor beta chains presented below share a single source sample, sequenced in a study of beta chain features in type 1 diabetes. Study results and caveats: Moderate yet significant TCRB CDR3 shortening was seen in Type 1 diabetes patients in all four CD4+ subsets.

The sequenced template was cDNA made from the entire isolated RNA. Repertoires were generated with immunoSEQ multiplex PCR, while TCRdb's copy carries only in-frame clones and drops some. Of some 250,000 clones detected, approximately 11% appear once; the ten largest clones hold approximately 0.017%. For these TCRs, the target antigens are not known. The sample comprised naive CD4+ T cells from blood. These receptors were taken from a man aged 25 to 45 with type 1 diabetes.

V is TRBV21-1 and J is TRBJ1-1; the DNA was not compared with TRBD1, the D call given in the table. TRBV21-1 is assigned pseudogene status. This CDR3 is 14 amino acids long. The CDR3 DNA reads TGTGCCAGCAGAATGACGCCCGAAGGGGGTGAAGCTTTCTTT. This encodes CASRMTPEGGEAFF.

This clone has just a few counts. The V and J genes are TRBV5-4 and TRBJ2-3; 13 bases are a match to TRBD2. CDR1 and CDR2 from the germline V gene are SGHNT and YYREEE (reference sequence). J gave up 3 bases and V 1 base, and 5 bases lay outside the gene matches. The CDR3 is 17 amino acids. The CDR3 region is CASSLRLAGGGTDTQYF. CDR3 nucleotide sequence: TGTGCCAGCAGCTTGAGACTAGCGGGGGGCGGGACAGATACGCAGTATTTT.

The V and J genes are TRBV2 and TRBJ1-3, with 8 bases fitting TRBD1. The germline CDR1 and CDR2 sequences are SNHLY and FYNNEI. This CDR3 region has 15 residues. J lost 2 bases, V lost 8 bases, and 8 bases had no gene match. DNA of the CDR3: TGTGCCAGCGGCCCGGACAGGGCGCCTGGAAACACCATATATTTT. This codes for CASGPDRAPGNTIYF.

Only a few counts were recorded for this clone. The chain joins TRBV28 to TRBJ2-3; unclear D gene. Germline values: CDR1 MDHEN, CDR2 SYDVKM. CDR3 length: 13 amino acids. Deletions cut 6 bases from V and 1 base from J, with 8 bases between. The CDR3 protein is CASSFTGTDTQYF. CDR3 nucleotide sequence: TGTGCCAGCAGCTTTACAGGCACAGATACGCAGTATTTT.

The rearrangement joins TRBV7-2 to TRBJ1-4, with D possibly TRBD1 on 5 matching bases. Looked up from germline, CDR1 is SGHTA and CDR2 is FQGNSA. The CDR3 contains 15 residues. V lost 1 base and J lost 7, with 13 bases in between. The CDR3: CASSLVSRQGEKLFF. The CDR3 region has the DNA TGTGCCAGCAGCTTAGTGTCCCGGCAGGGTGAAAAACTGTTTTTT. The variable domain in full, with the rest retrieved from reference TRBV7-2 and TRBJ1-4, is GAGVSQSPSNKVTEKGKDVELRCDPISGHTALYWYRQSLGQGLEFLIYFQGNSAPDKSGLPSDRFSAERTGGSVSTLTIQRTQQEDSAVYLCASSLVSRQGEKLFFGSGTQLSVL.

The sample holds a few counts of this clone. This sequence joins TRBV7-2 and TRBJ2-5; TRBD1 matches at 7 bases. The CDR3 consists of 18 residues. V trimming: 5 bases; J trimming: 1 base; junction bases outside the gene matches: 16. Germline V gene sequence: CDR1 SGHTA, CDR2 FQGNSA. The chain's CDR3 is CASSPSFPGQSGQETQYF. In DNA, the CDR3 is TGTGCCAGCAGCCCCTCCTTTCCGGGACAGTCTGGCCAAGAGACCCAGTACTTC.

This clone was counted only a few times. This rearrangement joins TRBV19 to TRBJ1-5, with D maybe TRBD1 (5 bases). With 4 bases removed from V and 4 bases from J, the gap between germline ends came to 11 bases. Germline V gives CDR1 LNHDA, CDR2 SQIVND (reference sequence). The CDR3 length is 14 residues. CDR3 in DNA: TGTGCCAGTAGTAGCAGGGATCGGAATCAGCCCCAGCATTTT. Translating it yields CASSSRDRNQPQHF. Together with reference TRBV19 and TRBJ1-5, the CDR3 gives the full variable domain: DGGITQSPKYLFRKEGQNVTLSCEQNLNHDAMYWYRQDPGQGLRLIYYSQIVNDFQKGDIAEGYSVSREKKESFPLTVTSAQKNPTAFYLCASSSRDRNQPQHFGDGTRLSIL.

In its sample, this clone was seen a few times. The rearrangement joins TRBV7-6 to TRBJ2-5; 12 nucleotides match TRBD1. Unmatched junction bases numbered 5, after V lost 4 bases and J lost 5 bases. The CDR3 spans 15 residues. The germline gives CDR1 SGHVS, CDR2 FNYEAQ. CDR3 in DNA: TGTGCCAGCAGCTCGGGACAGGGGGCGTGGGAGACCCAGTACTTC. Protein: CASSSGQGAWETQYF.

The rearrangement links TRBV5-1 to TRBJ2-5; 10 bases are shared with TRBD1. V shed 1 base, J shed 5 bases, and the junction held 8 bases outside the gene matches. CDR1 and CDR2 (germline): SGHRS, YFSETQ. The CDR3 is 16 amino acids. The CDR3 loop is CASSLIGTGVRETQYF. CDR3 nucleotides: TGCGCCAGCAGCTTGATTGGGACAGGGGTCAGGGAGACCCAGTACTTC.

This chain uses TRBV9 with TRBJ1-2; D is ambiguous. CDR1 is SGDLS, CDR2 YYNGEE, per germline. The CDR3 contains 15 residues. Trimming removed 2 bases from V and 5 bases from J, with 16 bases in between. CDR3 region: CASSVMTSATYGYTF. The CDR3 DNA is TGTGCCAGCAGCGTTATGACATCTGCCACTTATGGCTACACCTTC.

This clone turned up a few times. This chain connects TRBV2 to TRBJ2-7; D perhaps matches TRBD1 (6 bases). CDR1 SNHLY and CDR2 FYNNEI come from the germline V gene. Trimming pared 8 bases from V and 5 bases from J, leaving 19 bases between. The CDR3 covers 14 residues. The CDR3 region has the DNA TGTGCCAGCGCTGATCCGGGACACCTTGACGAGCAGTACTTC. Its protein product is CASADPGHLDEQYF.

The chain joins TRBV28 to TRBJ2-3; a possible D gene is TRBD2 (7 bases). Trimming pared 10 bases from V and 6 bases from J, leaving 17 bases between. There are 13 residues in the CDR3. Germline values: CDR1 MDHEN, CDR2 SYDVKM. CDR3 sequence reads: CATEGGGEDTQYF. For the CDR3, the DNA is TGTGCCACCGAAGGGGGGGGCGAGGATACGCAGTATTTT.

The V call is TRBV19, the J call TRBJ2-3; 7 bases agree with TRBD2. Germline CDR1 reads LNHDA; CDR2 reads SQIVND (reference sequence). V shed 5 bases, J shed 5 bases, and the junction held 7 bases outside the gene matches. The CDR3 is made up of 14 amino acids. This CDR3 reads CASSQRGSQDTQYF. As DNA, the CDR3 is TGTGCCAGTAGTCAGCGGGGATCACAAGATACGCAGTATTTT.

This clone came up a few times. The rearrangement joins TRBV27 to TRBJ2-3, with D uncertain. This CDR3 has 14 amino acids. With 5 bases removed from V and 0 bases from J, the gap between germline ends came to 9 bases. The germline V gene has CDR1 MNHEY and CDR2 SMNVEV (reference sequence). CDR3 sequence: CASSDITSTDTQYF. The CDR3 DNA reads as TGTGCCAGCAGTGACATCACTAGCACAGATACGCAGTATTTT.

This clone was seen only a few times. The CDR3 sequence is CASSQSQAGGNEQYF. As DNA, the CDR3 is TGCGCCAGCAGTCAATCCCAGGCAGGGGGCAACGAGCAGTACTTC. The chain combines TRBV23-1 with TRBJ2-7, with 8 positions matching TRBD1. TRBV23-1 is an ORF; its function is uncertain. CDR3 length: 15 residues. With 0 bases clipped from V and 5 bases from J, the junction kept 6 bases outside the gene matches.

The chain carries TRBV29-1 and TRBJ1-1; tentatively, D is TRBD1 (5 bases). Per germline, CDR1 SQVTM and CDR2 ANQGSEA. CDR3 size: 13 residues. Deletions cut 7 bases from V and 0 bases from J, with 12 bases between. The CDR3 nucleotides read TGCAGCGCCCTGACAGACATGAACACTGAAGCTTTCTTT. This codes for CSALTDMNTEAFF.

The rearrangement joins TRBV30 to TRBJ1-3; D unclear. Germline-derived CDR1 and CDR2 are GTSNPN and SVGIG (reference sequence). The CDR3 spans 13 residues. V lost 4 bases and J lost 0, with 7 bases in between. The CDR3 loop is CAWTRSSGNTIYF. The CDR3 region has the DNA TGTGCCTGGACACGGTCCTCTGGAAACACCATATATTTT.

The chain employs TRBV28 and TRBJ2-5; 11 bases line up with TRBD1. The V and J ends lost 4 bases and 4 bases, in that order; junction bases with no gene match: 8. The CDR3 is 16 residues long. From germline, CDR1 is MDHEN and CDR2 SYDVKM. The CDR3 nucleotides are TGTGCCAGCAGTTCGTCGGACAGGGGGCTTATAGAGACCCAGTACTTC. It codes for CASSSSDRGLIETQYF. The full variable domain, its missing parts supplied by reference TRBV28 and TRBJ2-5, is DVKVTQSSRYLVKRTGEKVFLECVQDMDHENMFWYRQDPGLGLRLIYFSYDVKMKEKGDIPEGYSVSREKKERFSLILESASTNQTSMYLCASSSSDRGLIETQYFGPGTRLLVL.

This chain links TRBV28 with TRBJ2-5; a weak D match, TRBD1 (5 bases). Germline-derived CDR1 and CDR2 are MDHEN and SYDVKM. This CDR3 comprises 13 residues. V lost 5 bases and J lost 5, with 12 bases in between. The CDR3 region has the DNA TGTGCCAGCAGTGCAGTGAACAGGGAGACCCAGTACTTC. It specifies CASSAVNRETQYF.

J is TRBJ1-5 and V is TRBV2; tentative D call: TRBD1 (6 bases). The CDR3 runs 15 residues. V lost 1 base and J 5 bases, leaving 12 bases between the germline ends. Germline values: CDR1 SNHLY, CDR2 FYNNEI. CDR3 DNA sequence: TGTGCCAGCAGTGAAGGGGGGGGCCGACATCAGCCCCAGCATTTT. This encodes CASSEGGGRHQPQHF.

This clone was detected only a few times. The V call is TRBV20-1, the J call TRBJ1-2; the D gene is possibly TRBD1 (6 bases). The V end lost 6 bases, the J end lost 8 bases, and 13 bases lay between the germline ends. CDR1 and CDR2 from the germline V gene are DFQATT and SNEGSKA (reference sequence). The CDR3 loop spans 11 amino acids. The CDR3 sequence is CSATSGVGYTF. In nucleotides, the CDR3 is TGCAGTGCAACATCAGGGGTCGGCTACACCTTC.

The chain has TRBV4-3 and TRBJ1-1, with 7 bases matching TRBD1. After removal of 4 bases from V and 2 bases from J, the junction contained 10 bases not matched to a gene. This CDR3 has 16 amino acids. Germline-derived CDR1 and CDR2 are LGHNA and YSLEER. The CDR3 spells CASSLAGGGFNTEAFF. The CDR3 DNA reads TGCGCCAGCAGCCTCGCTGGAGGGGGCTTTAACACTGAAGCTTTCTTT.

The chain combines TRBV20-1 with TRBJ2-1; D remains ambiguous. This CDR3 spans 10 amino acids. CDR1 is DFQATT and CDR2 is SNEGSKA in the germline V gene (reference sequence). CDR3 nucleotide sequence: TGCAGCGGTTTAGAGAGTGAGCAGTTCTTC. This sequence encodes CSGLESEQFF.

This clone has just a few counts. The rearrangement uses TRBV15 and TRBJ2-7; 12 nucleotides line up with TRBD1. Trimming cost V 5 bases and J 5 bases; bases outside gene matches: 10. In germline, CDR1 is LNHNV, CDR2 YYDKDF (reference sequence). CDR3 size: 16 residues. The CDR3 here is CATSRKSGTGGDEQYF. The CDR3 DNA reads as TGTGCCACCAGCCGCAAGTCCGGGACAGGGGGCGACGAGCAGTACTTC. The full variable domain, with the rest looked up from reference TRBV15 and TRBJ2-7, is DAMVIQNPRYQVTQFGKPVTLSCSQTLNHNVMYWYQQKSSQAPKLLFHYYDKDFNNEADTPDNFQSRRPNTSFCFLDIRSPGLGDTAMYLCATSRKSGTGGDEQYFGPGTRLTVT.

The V and J genes are TRBV7-2 and TRBJ2-7; TRBD2 matches 13 bases. V lost 5 bases, J lost 4 bases, and 5 bases stayed unmatched. Per germline, CDR1 SGHTA and CDR2 FQGNSA. This CDR3 has 15 amino acids. The CDR3 DNA reads as TGTGCCAGCAGCAGACTAGCGGGGGGCCCTTACGAGCAGTACTTC. Translated: CASSRLAGGPYEQYF.

DNA of the CDR3: TGCGCCAGCAGGCGAGACATGAACACTGAAGCTTTCTTT. Its translation: CASRRDMNTEAFF. The chain joins TRBV5-1 to TRBJ1-1; D is undetermined. Germline V gene lookup returns CDR1 SGHRS and CDR2 YFSETQ. The CDR3 has 13 residues. The V end was cut by 5 bases, the J end by 0 bases, with 8 bases between. The complete variable domain, with remaining parts taken from reference TRBV5-1 and TRBJ1-1, reads KAGVTQTPRYLIKTRGQQVTLSCSPISGHRSVSWYQQTPGQGLQFLFEYFSETQRNKGNFPGRFSGRQFSNSRSEMNVSTLELGDSALYLCASRRDMNTEAFFGQGTRLTVV.